The 4 T cell receptor beta chains presented below share a single source sample, sequenced in a study of T cell repertoires in cytomegalovirus infection. No antigen has been identified for these receptors. TCRdb passed the reads through MiXCR, listing each CDR3 protein once. The table shows 700,000 to 900,000 distinct CDR3 sequences, with 25% to 35% occurring only once. The sequences come from cultured CD8+ T cells from PBMCs, collected from culture after CMV antigen stimulation. The receptors were gathered from a human donor in good health (CMV status not recorded). Some clones in this sample may be carry-over from other donors' samples.

This clonotype was detected ten times or more. The rearrangement uses TRBV7-9 and TRBJ1-1; D gene unclear. V gave up 7 bases and J gave up 1 base, with 16 bases separating them. The CDR3 covers 15 residues. Germline CDR1 is SEHNR and CDR2 is FQNEAQ (reference sequence). CDR3 sequence: CASTFWEARNTEAFF. DNA of the CDR3: TGTGCCAGCACCTTTTGGGAGGCTCGGAACACTGAAGCTTTCTTT. The full variable domain, rest sourced from reference TRBV7-9 and TRBJ1-1, is DTGVSQNPRHKITKRGQNVTFRCDPISEHNRLYWYRQTLGQGPEFLTYFQNEAQLEKSRLLSDRFSAERPKGSFSTLEIQRTEQGDSAMYLCASTFWEARNTEAFFGQGTRLTVV.

This clonotype has just a few counts. The rearrangement links TRBV12-3 or TRBV12-4 to TRBJ1-6, with TRBD1 as a possible D gene (5 bases). This CDR3 region has 13 residues. The germline V and J ends were trimmed by 7 bases and 9 bases, with 13 bases remaining between them. CDR3 protein: CASTLGGGSPLHF. The CDR3 coding sequence is TGTGCCAGCACCCTCGGGGGGGGTTCACCCCTCCACTTT.

This clonotype was seen a handful of times. The genes are TRBV19 and TRBJ1-1; perhaps TRBD1 as D (6 bases). The CDR3 has 14 residues. Germline V gene lookup returns CDR1 LNHDA and CDR2 SQIVND (reference sequence). V lost 3 bases and J 8 bases, leaving 16 bases between the germline ends. CDR3 sequence reads: CASSIGAGATEAFF. The CDR3 DNA follows: TGTGCCAGTAGTATCGGTGCAGGGGCTACCGAAGCTTTCTTT.

The rearrangement joins TRBV2 to TRBJ2-7; 7 bases fit TRBD2. This CDR3 is built from 13 residues. In germline, CDR1 is SNHLY, CDR2 FYNNEI. Germline trimming cut 3 bases from V and 3 bases from J; bases unmatched to any gene: 2. The CDR3 DNA reads as TGTGCCAGCAGTGACGGGACTAACTACGAGCAGTACGTC. Its protein is CASSDGTNYEQYV.